This T cell receptor beta chain appears in the sequencing data of a study of cytomegalovirus exposure and HLA in healthy donors. Overall study results and limits: Rarity held for most TCR sequences, but there were some public TCRs that occurred in many donors.

In regard to this clone: Antigen unknown.

PCR used 60 Vbeta primers and 13 Jbeta primers. TCRdb keeps only in-frame clones here, not all; method: immunoSEQ multiplex PCR. The sample has about 87,000 clones, around 68% seen once. Trimming pared 2 bases from V and 5 bases from J, leaving 14 bases between. CDR1 and CDR2 from the germline V gene are SQVTM and ANQGSEA. The CDR3 contains 14 residues. The material sequenced was PBMCs. The chain is built from TRBV29-1 and TRBJ2-3; the D gene is possibly TRBD2 (6 bases). The TCR sequence derives from a man younger than 45 in good health and CMV-seropositive. CDR3 amino acids: CSVEPGDEKDTQYF. DNA of the CDR3: TGCAGCGTTGAACCGGGAGACGAGAAAGATACGCAGTATTTT.